The 17 T cell receptor beta chains given below trace back to one sample, sequenced in a study of cytomegalovirus exposure and HLA in healthy donors. Vbeta (60) and Jbeta (13) primers were used in the PCR. Here immunoSEQ multiplex PCR was the method, and the copy in TCRdb shows in-frame clones only, minus some. There are approximately 180,000 clones in the sample; roughly 80% occur only once, and less than 15% lies in the top ten. What was sequenced was PBMCs. Receptors were obtained from a woman aged 50 to 60 in good health and CMV-seropositive.

V gene TRBV5-1 combines with J gene TRBJ1-5; D possibly corresponds to TRBD1 (5 bases). V was clipped by 4 bases and J by 1 base, with 15 bases between them. Per germline, CDR1 SGHRS and CDR2 YFSETQ. This CDR3 contains 16 residues. CDR3 residues: CASSPGAGGSNQPQHF. The CDR3 region has the DNA TGCGCCAGCAGCCCTGGGGCGGGAGGGAGCAATCAGCCCCAGCATTTT. The full variable domain, its missing parts supplied by reference TRBV5-1 and TRBJ1-5, is KAGVTQTPRYLIKTRGQQVTLSCSPISGHRSVSWYQQTPGQGLQFLFEYFSETQRNKGNFPGRFSGRQFSNSRSEMNVSTLELGDSALYLCASSPGAGGSNQPQHFGDGTRLSIL.

This clone has just a few counts. The J gene is TRBJ2-7, the V gene TRBV5-4; TRBD2 might be the D (6 bases). V lost 4 bases and J lost 1, with 15 bases in between. CDR1 and CDR2 (germline): SGHNT, YYREEE (reference sequence). The CDR3 spans 15 residues. The CDR3 loop is CASSPDPRGSYEQYF. CDR3 coding DNA: TGTGCCAGCAGCCCTGACCCTCGGGGGTCCTACGAGCAGTACTTC.

J is TRBJ2-5 and V is TRBV29-1; perhaps TRBD1 as D (5 bases). The CDR3 loop spans 15 amino acids. Trimming left V 7 bases short and J 2 bases short, with 20 bases between. Looked up from germline, CDR1 is SQVTM and CDR2 is ANQGSEA. The CDR3 is CSATVVRGWQETQYF. The CDR3, as DNA: TGCAGCGCCACCGTTGTAAGGGGATGGCAAGAGACCCAGTACTTC.

The chain employs TRBV7-3 and TRBJ2-5; 8 positions match TRBD1. Germline assignment: CDR1 SGHTA and CDR2 FQGTGA. Germline trimming cut 2 bases from V and 7 bases from J; bases unmatched to any gene: 9. This CDR3 spans 15 amino acids. In DNA, the CDR3 is TGTGCCAGCAGCTTACTAGACAGGGGATCTGGGACCCAGTACTTC. It translates to CASSLLDRGSGTQYF.

The gene calls are TRBV4-2 and TRBJ1-2, with D uncertain. The CDR3 totals 13 residues. V gave up 3 bases and J gave up 8 bases, with 13 bases separating them. The germline gives CDR1 LGHNA, CDR2 YNFKEQ. CDR3: CASSQSRDGGYTF. The CDR3 DNA follows: TGTGCCAGCAGCCAGTCCCGGGATGGAGGCTACACCTTC.

The table lists this clone with a few counts. The genes are TRBV10-3 and TRBJ1-1, with unresolved D. From germline, CDR1 is ENHRY and CDR2 SYGVKD. Deletions cut 11 bases from V and 1 base from J, with 14 bases between. CDR3 length equals 13 residues. CDR3 residues: CALSVQANTEAFF. CDR3 nucleotide sequence: TGTGCCCTGTCGGTTCAGGCGAACACTGAAGCTTTCTTT.

The gene calls are TRBV7-6 and TRBJ2-3; the match to TRBD2 covers 9 bases. CDR3 length equals 13 residues. Germline trimming cut 3 bases from V and 8 bases from J; bases unmatched to any gene: 3. The germline V gene has CDR1 SGHVS and CDR2 FNYEAQ. The CDR3 here is CASSLELAGTQYF. The CDR3 region has the DNA TGTGCCAGCAGCTTGGAACTAGCGGGTACGCAGTATTTT. Filled out from reference TRBV7-6 and TRBJ2-3, the complete variable domain reads GAGVSQSPRYKVTKRGQDVALRCDPISGHVSLYWYRQALGQGPEFLTYFNYEAQQDKSGLPNDRFSAERPEGSISTLTIQRTEQRDSAMYRCASSLELAGTQYFGPGTRLTVL.

This clone has just one count. The chain uses TRBV7-9 and TRBJ1-3, with 8 bases matching TRBD1. Germline CDR1 and CDR2: SEHNR and FQNEAQ (reference sequence). This CDR3 has 18 residues. J lost 3 bases, V lost 5 bases, and 15 bases had no gene match. The CDR3 protein is CASSLTRTGTVFGNTIYF. In nucleotides, the CDR3 is TGTGCCAGCAGCCTCACCCGGACAGGGACAGTTTTTGGAAACACCATATATTTT.

The chain couples TRBV5-1 to TRBJ1-1, with 10 bases fitting TRBD1. The CDR3 has 15 amino acids. Per the germline V gene, CDR1 is SGHRS and CDR2 is YFSETQ. V was clipped by 7 bases and J by 4 bases; unmatched bases: 10. The CDR3 nucleotides are TGCGCCAGCGGGGGGACAGGGGAAGTCGGCACTGAAGCTTTCTTT. Translating gives CASGGTGEVGTEAFF.

The chain has TRBV5-1 and TRBJ1-1, with 7 bases identical to TRBD1. Germline lookup yields CDR1 SGHRS and CDR2 YFSETQ. The CDR3 contains 15 residues. Trimming took 4 bases from V and 0 from J; bases not matched to a gene: 6. The CDR3 loop reads CASSPVGGMNTEAFF. DNA of the CDR3: TGCGCCAGCAGCCCGGTAGGGGGCATGAACACTGAAGCTTTCTTT. The whole variable domain, remainder taken from reference TRBV5-1 and TRBJ1-1, is KAGVTQTPRYLIKTRGQQVTLSCSPISGHRSVSWYQQTPGQGLQFLFEYFSETQRNKGNFPGRFSGRQFSNSRSEMNVSTLELGDSALYLCASSPVGGMNTEAFFGQGTRLTVV.

The J gene is TRBJ2-2, the V gene TRBV6-5; TRBD2 might be the D (6 bases). V lost 6 bases and J 6 bases, leaving 17 bases between the germline ends. The CDR3 has 15 residues. The germline V gene has CDR1 MNHEY and CDR2 SVGAGI. The CDR3 protein is CASSSRGIGAGELFF. Here the CDR3 DNA reads TGTGCCAGCAGCTCCCGGGGGATTGGGGCCGGGGAGCTGTTTTTT.

This sequence joins TRBV18 and TRBJ1-3; unclear D gene. The CDR3 has 16 amino acids. V lost 3 bases, J lost 0 bases, and 12 bases lay in between. Germline V CDR1 and CDR2: KGHSH, LQKENI. CDR3 DNA sequence: TGTGCCAGCTCACCCCTTTCTACGGTCTCTGGAAACACCATATATTTT. This sequence encodes CASSPLSTVSGNTIYF. Full variable domain (missing parts from reference TRBV18 and TRBJ1-3): NAGVMQNPRHLVRRRGQEARLRCSPMKGHSHVYWYRQLPEEGLKFMVYLQKENIIDESGMPKERFSAEFPKEGPSILRIQQVVRGDSAAYFCASSPLSTVSGNTIYFGEGSWLTVV.

The chain employs TRBV18 and TRBJ1-3; no definite D call. Germline loops: CDR1 KGHSH, CDR2 LQKENI. Trimming pared 4 bases from V and 2 bases from J, leaving 9 bases between. The CDR3 contains 14 residues. CDR3 nucleotides: TGTGCCAGCTCACTGGGCTCTGCTGGAAACACCATATATTTT. Translation gives CASSLGSAGNTIYF.

The chain has TRBV2 and TRBJ2-3, with 15 bases lining up with TRBD2. The length of the CDR3 is 17 residues. The germline gives CDR1 SNHLY, CDR2 FYNNEI. V lost 1 base to trimming and J lost 1 base; unmatched junction nucleotides: 0. This CDR3 reads CASSEGTSGGGTDTQYF. The CDR3 DNA is TGTGCCAGCAGTGAAGGGACTAGCGGGGGGGGCACAGATACGCAGTATTTT.

The chain carries TRBV28 and TRBJ1-1; 9 bases match TRBD1. V shed 6 bases, J shed 6 bases, and the junction held 14 bases outside the gene matches. CDR1 is MDHEN, CDR2 SYDVKM, per germline. This CDR3 is built from 16 residues. DNA of the CDR3: TGTGCCAGCAGCCTACAGGGGGCAGGGCGAAGGGCTGAAGCTTTCTTT. This translates into CASSLQGAGRRAEAFF.

The V call is TRBV6-5, the J call TRBJ1-4; TRBD1 matches at 7 bases. The germline CDR1 and CDR2 sequences are MNHEY and SVGAGI. The CDR3 covers 14 residues. V trimming: 5 bases; J trimming: 8 bases; junction bases outside the gene matches: 8. The CDR3 nucleotides are TGTGCCAGCAGTCAGGGGGTACCAAGGGAAAAACTGTTTTTT. Its protein is CASSQGVPREKLFF.

The J gene is TRBJ2-2, the V gene TRBV10-3; TRBD1 agrees at 8 bases. The junction had 0 bases not matched to a gene; V was cut back by 4 bases and J by 5 bases. The CDR3 is 13 amino acids. Germline V lookup: CDR1 ENHRY, CDR2 SYGVKD. CDR3 nucleotides: TGTGCCATCAGTGGGACAGGGACCGGGGAGCTGTTTTTT. Protein: CAISGTGTGELFF.